A selection of T cell receptor beta chains follows, all from one sample in a study of blood T cell repertoires in COVID-19. This table comes from immunoSEQ multiplex PCR, and its TCRdb copy is limited to in-frame clones, with some not included. The table lists under 150,000 clones, approximately 90% of them singletons, with less than 8% in the top ten. The sequenced sample was peripheral blood. The origin of the receptors is a man in his fifties with acute or convalescent COVID-19. Each CDR3 is given with its conserved first and last residue. D genes are given only for firm matches. A clone size is listed for some rows: how often the clone was seen (once, few, many), or a class if it is expanded.

.	TRBJ1-3	.	TRBV5-5	CASSHPGRSTTGNTIYF	TGTGCCAGCAGTCACCCAGGGAGGTCAACTACTGGAAACACCATATATTTT
.	TRBJ2-3	TRBD2	TRBV3-1/TRBV3-2	CASSRKLAGGSDTQYF	TGTGCCAGCAGCCGAAAACTAGCGGGAGGCTCGGATACGCAGTATTTT
.	TRBJ2-6	.	TRBV15	CATSRDVVVGARGANVLTF	TGTGCCACCAGCAGAGATGTAGTCGTGGGCGCGAGAGGGGCCAACGTCCTGACTTTC
.	TRBJ2-1	TRBD2	TRBV27	CASSTPGLALPNEQFF	TGTGCCAGCAGTACGCCGGGACTAGCGTTACCCAATGAGCAGTTCTTC
.	TRBJ1-2	TRBD1	TRBV15	CATSRAGTGGVVYGYTF	TGTGCCACCAGCAGAGCCGGGACAGGGGGAGTTGTTTATGGCTACACCTTC
.	TRBJ1-2	.	TRBV6-5	CASSFAGSYGYTF	TGTGCCAGCAGTTTCGCGGGAAGCTATGGCTACACCTTC
once	TRBJ2-1	.	TRBV7-2	CASSLAIGEQFF	TGTGCCAGCAGCCTAGCTATCGGTGAGCAGTTCTTC
once	TRBJ1-5	.	TRBV30	CAWSHRGNQPQHF	TGTGCCTGGAGCCACAGGGGCAATCAGCCCCAGCATTTT
.	TRBJ2-2	.	TRBV5-1	CASSMRAGTTGELFF	TGCGCCAGCAGCATGAGGGCGGGAACCACCGGGGAGCTGTTTTTT
once	TRBJ1-2	.	TRBV12-3/TRBV12-4	CASSDSRYGYTF	TGTGCCAGCAGTGACAGCCGCTATGGCTACACCTTC
once	TRBJ2-5	.	TRBV27	CASSFSRVFQETQYF	TGTGCCAGCAGTTTTTCCAGGGTGTTCCAGGAGACCCAGTACTTC
.	TRBJ2-3	TRBD2	TRBV4-1	CASSQEASSGAPSTDTQYF	TGCGCCAGCAGCCAAGAGGCCTCTAGCGGGGCCCCTAGCACAGATACGCAGTATTTT
.	TRBJ2-7	TRBD2	TRBV19	CASSIGLAQDYEQYF	TGTGCCAGTAGTATTGGACTAGCGCAAGACTACGAGCAGTACTTC
.	TRBJ1-3	.	TRBV7-2	CASSPYRVPSNTIYF	TGTGCCAGCAGCCCGTACAGGGTACCCTCGAACACCATATATTTT
.	TRBJ1-5	TRBD1	TRBV28	CASSRRTGGVLYSNQPQHF	TGTGCCAGCAGTCGTCGGACAGGGGGCGTACTTTATAGCAATCAGCCCCAGCATTTT
.	TRBJ1-6	TRBD1	TRBV6-5	CATRIGTGGNSPLHF	TGTGCCACCCGCATTGGGACAGGGGGAAATTCACCCCTCCACTTT
.	TRBJ2-1	.	TRBV7-2	CASSFSPGRSYNEQFF	TGTGCCAGCAGCTTTTCACCGGGAAGATCCTACAATGAGCAGTTCTTC
.	TRBJ2-1	.	TRBV19	CASSISLRVSDEQFF	TGTGCCAGTAGTATTTCTCTCAGGGTAAGCGATGAGCAGTTCTTC
.	TRBJ2-5	TRBD2	TRBV6-5	CASSYSRSVAGETQYF	TGTGCCAGCAGTTACTCGAGGTCTGTAGCGGGGGAGACCCAGTACTTC
.	TRBJ2-1	TRBD1	TRBV4-3	CASSQDGRQGSYNEQFF	TGCGCCAGCAGCCAAGATGGGAGACAGGGTTCCTACAATGAGCAGTTCTTC
.	TRBJ2-6	.	TRBV9	CASSVAGGSSGANVLTF	TGTGCCAGCAGCGTAGCTGGAGGGTCCTCTGGGGCCAACGTCCTGACTTTC
.	TRBJ1-1	TRBD1	TRBV18	CASSPLGQVNTEAFF	TGTGCCAGCTCACCCCTCGGACAGGTAAACACTGAAGCTTTCTTT
.	TRBJ1-2	.	TRBV7-9	CASSSHRDYGYTF	TGTGCCAGCAGCTCCCACAGGGACTATGGCTACACCTTC
.	TRBJ1-2	.	TRBV23-1	CASSQDSGARGGYTF	TGCGCCAGCAGTCAGGACTCAGGGGCGAGAGGAGGCTACACCTTC
.	TRBJ2-1	.	TRBV5-1	CASSLEAGSYNEQFF	TGCGCCAGCAGCTTGGAGGCGGGGTCCTACAATGAGCAGTTCTTC
.	TRBJ2-5	.	TRBV6-5	CASSYSFQFSETQYF	TGTGCCAGCAGTTACTCGTTCCAGTTCTCCGAGACCCAGTACTTC
.	TRBJ1-6	.	TRBV27	CASSSIKGVRDEWNSPLHF	TGTGCCAGCAGCTCAATTAAGGGGGTCCGGGACGAATGGAATTCACCCCTCCACTTT
.	TRBJ2-1	.	TRBV4-2	CASSHKKADTIF	TGTGCCAGCAGCCATAAAAAGGCAGACACGATCTTC
.	TRBJ1-4	.	TRBV3-1/TRBV3-2	CASSQDEGTALKLFF	TGTGCCAGCAGCCAAGATGAGGGCACGGCGTTAAAACTGTTTTTT
.	TRBJ1-5	.	TRBV7-2	CASSLGPGSNQPQHF	TGTGCCAGCAGCTTAGGGCCAGGTAGCAATCAGCCCCAGCATTTT
.	TRBJ2-7	.	TRBV5-1	CASSLAGDSYSYEQYF	TGCGCCAGCAGCTTGGCCGGCGACAGTTACTCCTACGAGCAGTACTTC
once	TRBJ2-3	.	TRBV4-2	CASSQEGQVTDTQYF	TGTGCCAGCAGCCAAGAGGGACAAGTCACAGATACGCAGTATTTT
.	TRBJ2-3	TRBD2	TRBV15	CATSRVSGRAGTDTQYF	TGTGCCACCAGCAGAGTAAGCGGGAGGGCCGGGACAGATACGCAGTATTTT
.	TRBJ2-5	TRBD2	TRBV3-1/TRBV3-2	CASSHLAGKGETQYF	TGTGCCAGCAGCCATCTAGCGGGAAAGGGAGAGACCCAGTACTTC
.	TRBJ1-1	.	TRBV7-2	CASSLRSTGMGSEAFF	TGTGCCAGCAGCTTACGGTCGACAGGAATGGGCAGTGAAGCTTTCTTT
.	TRBJ2-5	.	TRBV11-2	CASSFQSLQETQYF	TGTGCCAGCAGCTTTCAAAGCCTCCAAGAGACCCAGTACTTC
.	TRBJ2-7	.	TRBV6-1	CASSEMLQSYEQYF	TGTGCCAGCAGTGAGATGTTACAATCCTACGAGCAGTACTTC
.	TRBJ2-7	TRBD2	TRBV7-2	CASSLRREAGATLHF	TGTGCCAGCAGCTTAAGGAGGGAAGCGGGGGCCACTTTGCACTTC
.	TRBJ1-1	TRBD1	TRBV29-1	CSTGQGYTEAFF	TGCAGCACGGGACAGGGGTACACTGAAGCTTTCTTT
.	TRBJ2-1	TRBD2	TRBV18	CASSPGAGGDEQFF	TGTGCCAGCTCACCGGGGGCGGGAGGCGATGAGCAGTTCTTC
.	TRBJ1-1	TRBD1	TRBV25-1	CASSSQQGAGAFF	TGTGCCAGCAGTTCCCAACAGGGGGCTGGAGCTTTCTTT